Listed below are T cell receptor beta chains from one sample, sequenced in a study of blood T cell repertoires in COVID-19. Data came from immunoSEQ multiplex PCR; TCRdb stores just in-frame clones and leaves some out. The sample has about 81,000 clones, 91% seen once. Specimen: peripheral blood. The receptors originated from a woman aged 50 to 60 in a cohort sampled during active COVID-19. Both conserved end residues are part of each CDR3. D genes are given only for firm matches. Expanded clones get a size class; other rows say once, few or many, or leave the size out.

TRBD2	TRBV19	TRBJ2-3	.	TGTGCCAGCCGCCCCGGGAGGGGGACAGATACGCAGTATTTT	CASRPGRGTDTQYF
.	TRBV2	TRBJ2-7	once	TGTGCCAGCAGTGCTCTGGGGGGTCGGGAGCAGTACTTC	CASSALGGREQYF
.	TRBV5-4	TRBJ2-1	.	TGTGCCAGCAGCTTACCCTCCCAGGGTGGCAATGAGCAGTTCTTC	CASSLPSQGGNEQFF
.	TRBV28	TRBJ1-2	.	TGTGCCAGCAGTCCGGACAGTAACTATGGCTACACCTTC	CASSPDSNYGYTF
.	TRBV27	TRBJ1-1	.	TGTGCCAGCAGTTCCGGACAGCTAACAAAAGAAGCTTTCTTT	CASSSGQLTKEAFF
.	TRBV2	TRBJ1-3	.	TGTGCCAGCAGGAACACAGGGTTTGGAAACACCATATATTTT	CASRNTGFGNTIYF
TRBD1	TRBV5-1	TRBJ2-5	few	TGCGCCAGCAGCGGAACAGGGGGCCTAGAGACCCAGTACTTC	CASSGTGGLETQYF
TRBD2	TRBV12-5	TRBJ2-5	.	TGTGCTAGTGGTTCCCTGACTAGCGGGCTACAAGAGACCCAGTACTTC	CASGSLTSGLQETQYF
.	TRBV6-4	TRBJ2-3	few	TGTGCCAGCAGTCCGAATCCCGGGTTTGGGACAGATACGCAGTATTTT	CASSPNPGFGTDTQYF
.	TRBV27	TRBJ2-7	.	TGTGCCAGCAGGGAGGGAGCAGGGGGGATCTCCTACGAGCAGTACTTC	CASREGAGGISYEQYF
TRBD2	TRBV14	TRBJ2-7	.	TGTGCCAGCAGCCAAGAACCAGCGGGAATAGCCTCCTACGAGCAGTACTTC	CASSQEPAGIASYEQYF
TRBD2	TRBV19	TRBJ2-5	.	TGTGCCAGTAGATGGGGGGGACTAGCAGATGAGACCCAGTACTTC	CASRWGGLADETQYF
.	TRBV28	TRBJ1-5	.	TGTGCCAGCAGACAGGGTGGTCAGCCCCAGCATTTT	CASRQGGQPQHF
TRBD1	TRBV5-1	TRBJ1-1	.	TGCGCCAGCAGCACCTCGGGACAGGGTATGAACACTGAAGCTTTCTTT	CASSTSGQGMNTEAFF
TRBD1	TRBV7-9	TRBJ1-2	.	TGTGCCAGCAGCTTTGAACGAGGGGGCGAAGGCTACACCTTC	CASSFERGGEGYTF
.	TRBV19	TRBJ2-1	.	TGTGCCAGTAGTATTCGGCCTAGCTCCTACAATGAGCAGTTCTTC	CASSIRPSSYNEQFF
.	TRBV19	TRBJ1-6	.	TGTGCCAGTAGTATAACCCCGGGTTCACCCCTCCACTTT	CASSITPGSPLHF
TRBD1	TRBV19	TRBJ1-5	few	TGTGCCAGTAGTTCTACAGGGGGCTTCGGTCAGCCCCAGCATTTT	CASSSTGGFGQPQHF
TRBD1	TRBV6-1	TRBJ2-2	.	TGTGCCAGCAGTGAAGGGGCGTTGGGACAGTACACCGGGGAGCTGTTTTTT	CASSEGALGQYTGELFF
.	TRBV11-1	TRBJ2-6	.	TGTGCCAGCAGCTTCTCCGGGGCCAACGTCCTGACTTTC	CASSFSGANVLTF